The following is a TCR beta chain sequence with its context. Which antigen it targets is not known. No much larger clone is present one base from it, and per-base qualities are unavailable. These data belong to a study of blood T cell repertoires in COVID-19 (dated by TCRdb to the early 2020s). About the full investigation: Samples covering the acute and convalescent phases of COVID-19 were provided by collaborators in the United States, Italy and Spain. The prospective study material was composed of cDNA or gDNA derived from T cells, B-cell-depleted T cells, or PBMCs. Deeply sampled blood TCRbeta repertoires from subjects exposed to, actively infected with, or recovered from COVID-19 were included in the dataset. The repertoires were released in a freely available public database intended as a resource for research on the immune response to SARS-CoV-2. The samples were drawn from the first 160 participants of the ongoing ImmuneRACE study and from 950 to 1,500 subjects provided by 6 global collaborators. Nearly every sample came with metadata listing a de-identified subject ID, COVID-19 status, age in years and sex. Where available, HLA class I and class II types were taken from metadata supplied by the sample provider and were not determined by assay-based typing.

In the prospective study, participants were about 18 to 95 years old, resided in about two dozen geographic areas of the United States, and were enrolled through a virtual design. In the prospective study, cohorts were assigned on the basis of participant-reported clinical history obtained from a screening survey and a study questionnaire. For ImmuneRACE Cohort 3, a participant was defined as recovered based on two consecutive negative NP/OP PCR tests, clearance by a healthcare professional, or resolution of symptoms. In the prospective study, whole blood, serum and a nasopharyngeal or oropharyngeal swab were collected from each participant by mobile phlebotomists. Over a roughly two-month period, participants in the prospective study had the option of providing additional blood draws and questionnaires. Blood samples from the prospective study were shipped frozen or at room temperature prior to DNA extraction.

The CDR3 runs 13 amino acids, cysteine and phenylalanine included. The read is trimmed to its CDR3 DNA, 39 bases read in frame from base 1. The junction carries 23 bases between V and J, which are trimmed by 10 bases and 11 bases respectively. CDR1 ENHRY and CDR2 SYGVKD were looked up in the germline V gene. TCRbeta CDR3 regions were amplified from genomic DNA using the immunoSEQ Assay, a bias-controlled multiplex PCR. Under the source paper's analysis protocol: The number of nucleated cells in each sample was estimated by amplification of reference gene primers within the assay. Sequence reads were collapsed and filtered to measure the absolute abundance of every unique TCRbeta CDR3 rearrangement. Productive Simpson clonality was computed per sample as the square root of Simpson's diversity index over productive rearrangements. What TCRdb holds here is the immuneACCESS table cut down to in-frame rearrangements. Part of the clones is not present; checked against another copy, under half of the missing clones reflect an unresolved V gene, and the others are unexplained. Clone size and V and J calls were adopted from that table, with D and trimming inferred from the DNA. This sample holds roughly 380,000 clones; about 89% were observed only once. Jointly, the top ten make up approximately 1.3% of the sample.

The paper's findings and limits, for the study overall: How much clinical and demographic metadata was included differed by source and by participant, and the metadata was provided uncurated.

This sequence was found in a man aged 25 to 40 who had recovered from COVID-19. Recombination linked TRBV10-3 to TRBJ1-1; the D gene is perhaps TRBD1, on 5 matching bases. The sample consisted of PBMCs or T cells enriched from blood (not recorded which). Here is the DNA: TGTGCCACGGGAGGGGACGGGTCGTCGGCGGCTTTCTTT. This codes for CATGGDGSSAAFF.